The present T cell receptor beta chain was sequenced within a study of cytomegalovirus exposure and HLA in healthy donors. Findings and caveats of the study: A likely sequencing artifact accounted for one observed cluster of highly shared sequence variants.

A multiplex PCR was run with 60 Vbeta primers and 13 Jbeta primers. The protocol was immunoSEQ multiplex PCR, while the TCRdb copy is restricted to in-frame clones and leaves out a portion. The table shows under 200,000 clones, with around 75% occurring only once. The germline CDR1 and CDR2 sequences are SGHAT and FQDESV (reference sequence). The V segment lost 3 bases and the J segment 0 bases; nucleotides outside the gene matches: 4. This CDR3 is built from 18 residues. Concerning this clone itself: Its antigen is unidentified.

The source is a woman between 50 and 59 years old in good health and CMV-seropositive. Sequencing input: PBMCs. The chain has TRBV11-1 and TRBJ2-3, with TRBD2 matching over 15 bases. CDR3 sequence reads: CASSLRTSGGASTDTQYF. For the CDR3, the DNA is TGTGCCAGCAGCTTGAGGACTAGCGGGGGGGCTAGCACAGATACGCAGTATTTT.